The sequence of this T cell receptor beta chain was determined in a study of identifying expanded T cells in peripheral blood. Whole-study results and caveats: Roughly 1.2 clones differed between technical replicates, versus about 17 and 20 over time.

Worth noting for this clone: Its antigen is as yet unknown.

Germline V gene lookup returns CDR1 GTSNPN and CDR2 SVGIG (reference sequence). The CDR3 length is 15 residues. V gave up 2 bases and J gave up 5 bases, with 15 bases separating them. The table came from immunoSEQ multiplex PCR; TCRdb's copy has only in-frame clones and leaves some out. The table includes about 52,000 clones, approximately 80% detected once. This chain connects TRBV30 to TRBJ1-4; perhaps TRBD1 as D (6 bases). Sequenced sample: blood. The TCR comes from a person aged 18 to 75 in good health. The CDR3 DNA reads TGTGCCTGGAGTAGGGACATCGGGCCGAATGAAAAACTGTTTTTT. It is translated as CAWSRDIGPNEKLFF.